Each of the 21 T cell receptor beta chains below was sequenced from the same sample in a study of T cell responses to AZD1222 COVID-19 vaccine. The assay was immunoSEQ multiplex PCR, and TCRdb's table has in-frame clones only and misses some. The sample holds under 150,000 clones, under 95% seen once. The sequences come from peripheral blood, collected on day 0 of AZD1222 vaccination. Receptors originate from an adult in good health.

V and J are TRBV18 and TRBJ2-7; 8 bases match TRBD1. Germline CDR1 reads KGHSH; CDR2 reads LQKENI. The CDR3 extends over 15 amino acids. After removal of 3 bases from V and 4 bases from J, the junction contained 8 bases not matched to a gene. The DNA for the CDR3 is TGTGCCAGCTCACCGTACACAGGGGGTAGGTACGAGCAGTACTTC. Translation: CASSPYTGGRYEQYF.

This chain uses TRBV3-1 (or the pseudogene TRBV3-2) with TRBJ2-5, with D maybe TRBD2 (5 bases). Trimming took 1 base from V and 7 from J, leaving 10 bases between them. Germline V gene lookup returns CDR1 LGHDT and CDR2 YNNKEL (reference sequence). This CDR3 region has 13 residues. The CDR3 reads CASSQGARGTQYF. The CDR3 DNA follows: TGTGCCAGCAGCCAAGGGGCTCGGGGGACCCAGTACTTC.

The V and J genes are TRBV5-4 and TRBJ1-1; maybe TRBD1 (5 bases). This CDR3 contains 14 residues. Germline CDR1 is SGHNT and CDR2 is YYREEE (reference sequence). V gave up 0 bases and J gave up 4 bases, with 10 bases separating them. In DNA, the CDR3 is TGTGCCAGCAGCTTGGGCGGGGGACCCACTGAAGCTTTCTTT. Residues: CASSLGGGPTEAFF.

The gene calls are TRBV11-3 and TRBJ2-3; weak D call: TRBD2 (6 bases). The CDR3 spans 15 residues. Germline V CDR1 and CDR2: SGHNT, YENEEA. Trimming took 3 bases from V and 4 from J, leaving 14 bases between them. The CDR3 DNA sequence: TGTGCCAGCAGCTTGACGGGAGAGTTTTCAGATACGCAGTATTTT. Its translation: CASSLTGEFSDTQYF.

The V gene is TRBV21-1, the J gene TRBJ1-3. TRBV21-1 is a pseudogene. The CDR3 loop spans 17 amino acids. The CDR3 reads CASSSPDRRSSGNTIYF. CDR3 sequence (DNA): TGTGCCAGCAGCTCTCCAGATAGGAGGTCCTCTGGAAACACCATATATTTT.

The chain has TRBV6-2 or TRBV6-3 and TRBJ2-1, with D tentatively TRBD1 (6 bases). In germline, CDR1 is MNHEY, CDR2 SVGEGT. This CDR3 contains 16 residues. With 0 bases removed from V and 5 bases from J, the gap between germline ends came to 14 bases. DNA of the CDR3: TGTGCCAGCAGTTACTCCAGGGGCTTTGGGCACAATGAGCAGTTCTTC. Protein product: CASSYSRGFGHNEQFF.

The chain employs TRBV7-9 and TRBJ2-7; 8 positions agree with TRBD1. This CDR3 is built from 14 residues. V dropped 9 bases and J dropped 0; count of bases not matched to a gene: 7. CDR1 is SEHNR and CDR2 is FQNEAQ in the germline V gene (reference sequence). The CDR3 protein is CASAATGGSYEQYF. The DNA of the CDR3 is TGTGCCAGTGCCGCAACAGGGGGCTCCTACGAGCAGTACTTC.

This clone has more than one count but fewer than ten. This chain links TRBV28 with TRBJ1-1; no reliable D call. The CDR3 contains 13 residues. Germline CDR1 reads MDHEN; CDR2 reads SYDVKM. Trimming left V 3 bases short and J 6 bases short, with 11 bases between. CDR3 protein: CASSFLRGAEAFF. Written as DNA, the CDR3 is TGTGCCAGCAGTTTTCTCCGCGGGGCTGAAGCTTTCTTT. Full variable domain (missing parts from reference TRBV28 and TRBJ1-1): DVKVTQSSRYLVKRTGEKVFLECVQDMDHENMFWYRQDPGLGLRLIYFSYDVKMKEKGDIPEGYSVSREKKERFSLILESASTNQTSMYLCASSFLRGAEAFFGQGTRLTVV.

The table lists this clone with a count of one. The rearrangement uses TRBV6-5 and TRBJ1-1, with 9 bases identical to TRBD1. V lost 7 bases and J lost 3; bases outside the gene matches: 6. The CDR3 spans 14 residues. Germline V gene data show CDR1 as MNHEY and CDR2 as SVGAGI. The DNA for the CDR3 is TGTGCCAGCAACAGGGGGCGGACGGACACTGAAGCTTTCTTT. Translation: CASNRGRTDTEAFF.

The gene calls are TRBV29-1 and TRBJ1-2; 9 bases align to TRBD1. Germline V gene data show CDR1 as SQVTM and CDR2 as ANQGSEA. The junction had 13 bases not matched to a gene; V was cut back by 3 bases and J by 8 bases. The CDR3 runs to 15 residues. The CDR3 nucleotides are TGCAGCGTTGATCCAACAGGGGGCGCGTCGGGAGGCTACACCTTC. It specifies CSVDPTGGASGGYTF.

This chain joins TRBV29-1 and TRBJ2-3, with 7 bases identical to TRBD2. Germline V lookup: CDR1 SQVTM, CDR2 ANQGSEA. With 7 bases clipped from V and 1 base from J, the junction kept 11 bases outside the gene matches. The CDR3 sequence is 15 residues long. For the CDR3, the DNA is TGCAGCGCCGGTTGGGGCGCGGGGGGCACAGATACGCAGTATTTT. Protein product: CSAGWGAGGTDTQYF.

V is TRBV3-1 (or the pseudogene TRBV3-2) and J is TRBJ2-1, with TRBD2 matching 7 bases. This CDR3 spans 13 amino acids. Germline assignment: CDR1 LGHDT and CDR2 YNNKEL (reference sequence). The ends lost 5 bases at V and 6 bases at J; junction bases unmatched: 4. The CDR3 nucleotides are TGTGCCAGCAGCAAAGCGGGGATCAATGAGCAGTTCTTC. It is translated as CASSKAGINEQFF.

The CDR3: CASSSWTSGRAYEQYF. CDR3 sequence (DNA): TGTGCCAGCAGCTCCTGGACTAGCGGGAGGGCCTACGAGCAGTACTTC. J is TRBJ2-7 and V is TRBV5-5; 15 bases are shared with TRBD2. The CDR3 runs 16 residues. Germline CDR1 reads SGHKS; CDR2 reads YYEKEE (reference sequence). The junction had 3 bases not matched to a gene; V was cut back by 3 bases and J by 2 bases. The complete variable domain, with remaining parts taken from reference TRBV5-5 and TRBJ2-7, reads DAGVTQSPTHLIKTRGQQVTLRCSPISGHKSVSWYQQVLGQGPQFIFQYYEKEERGRGNFPDRFSARQFPNYSSELNVNALLLGDSALYLCASSSWTSGRAYEQYFGPGTRLTVT.

This chain joins TRBV27 and TRBJ1-1; possible D gene TRBD1, 6 bases. CDR3 length equals 15 residues. Trimming left V 2 bases short and J 3 bases short, with 13 bases between. Germline CDR1 and CDR2: MNHEY and SMNVEV (reference sequence). The CDR3 loop is CASSLRAGVDTEAFF. The CDR3 region has the DNA TGTGCCAGCAGTTTAAGGGCAGGGGTGGACACTGAAGCTTTCTTT.

The chain carries TRBV7-9 and TRBJ1-5; TRBD1 agrees at 7 bases. Trimming removed 5 bases from V and 3 bases from J; junction bases left unmatched: 7. CDR3 length: 15 amino acids. Per the germline V gene, CDR1 is SEHNR and CDR2 is FQNEAQ (reference sequence). CDR3 coding DNA: TGTGCCAGCAGCCCCATTGACAGGGACAATCAGCCCCAGCATTTT. This codes for CASSPIDRDNQPQHF.

J is TRBJ1-4 and V is TRBV3-1 (or the pseudogene TRBV3-2); TRBD1 matches at 9 bases. Germline CDR1 LGHDT, CDR2 YNNKEL (reference sequence). The CDR3 length is 19 residues. The V segment lost 1 base and the J segment 4 bases; nucleotides outside the gene matches: 13. CDR3 sequence reads: CASSQVARGDRAFNEKLFF. In nucleotides, the CDR3 is TGTGCCAGCAGCCAAGTCGCTAGAGGGGACAGGGCATTTAATGAAAAACTGTTTTTT.

In nucleotides, the CDR3 is TGTGCCAGACATCAATGGACAGAACGCTCCTACGAGCAGTACTTC. Protein: CARHQWTERSYEQYF. V and J are TRBV27 and TRBJ2-7, with D perhaps TRBD1 (6 bases). Trimming shortened V by 9 bases and J by 0 bases, and 18 bases separated the two germline ends. Germline V gene data show CDR1 as MNHEY and CDR2 as SMNVEV (reference sequence). The CDR3 has 15 residues.

The V call is TRBV7-9, the J call TRBJ1-1, with D possibly TRBD1 on 6 matching bases. Germline CDR1 is SEHNR and CDR2 is FQNEAQ (reference sequence). V was shortened by 6 bases and J by 1 base, with 6 bases between the two germline ends. This CDR3 contains 12 residues. CDR3 sequence: CASRGQNTEAFF. CDR3 nucleotide sequence: TGTGCCAGCAGGGGACAGAACACTGAAGCTTTCTTT.

The rearrangement links TRBV9 to TRBJ2-2; 7 bases map to TRBD2. The V and J ends lost 4 bases and 3 bases, in that order; junction bases with no gene match: 12. CDR1 is SGDLS and CDR2 is YYNGEE in the germline V gene. This CDR3 spans 17 amino acids. Here the CDR3 reads CASSPPGGTGHTGELFF. The CDR3 nucleotides read TGTGCCAGCAGCCCGCCGGGGGGTACAGGACACACCGGGGAGCTGTTTTTT. The full variable domain, with the rest looked up from reference TRBV9 and TRBJ2-2, is DSGVTQTPKHLITATGQRVTLRCSPRSGDLSVYWYQQSLDQGLQFLIQYYNGEERAKGNILERFSAQQFPDLHSELNLSSLELGDSALYFCASSPPGGTGHTGELFFGEGSRLTVL.

This clone turned up a few times. J is TRBJ1-5 and V is TRBV2; unclear D gene. Germline CDR1 SNHLY, CDR2 FYNNEI. The CDR3 consists of 17 residues. V was shortened by 7 bases and J by 0 bases, with 19 bases between the two germline ends. The CDR3 sequence: CASNRVNLLNSNQPQHF. The CDR3 DNA sequence: TGTGCCAGCAATAGGGTCAACCTCCTAAATAGCAATCAGCCCCAGCATTTT.

The chain couples TRBV19 to TRBJ2-5, with TRBD1 matching 7 bases. The CDR3 extends over 15 amino acids. Germline values: CDR1 LNHDA, CDR2 SQIVND (reference sequence). V was clipped by 2 bases and J by 5 bases; unmatched bases: 8. CDR3 nucleotide sequence: TGTGCCAGTAGTATAAGGGGGCGGGTCGGGGAGACCCAGTACTTC. Protein product: CASSIRGRVGETQYF. Filled out from reference TRBV19 and TRBJ2-5, the complete variable domain reads DGGITQSPKYLFRKEGQNVTLSCEQNLNHDAMYWYRQDPGQGLRLIYYSQIVNDFQKGDIAEGYSVSREKKESFPLTVTSAQKNPTAFYLCASSIRGRVGETQYFGPGTRLLVL.